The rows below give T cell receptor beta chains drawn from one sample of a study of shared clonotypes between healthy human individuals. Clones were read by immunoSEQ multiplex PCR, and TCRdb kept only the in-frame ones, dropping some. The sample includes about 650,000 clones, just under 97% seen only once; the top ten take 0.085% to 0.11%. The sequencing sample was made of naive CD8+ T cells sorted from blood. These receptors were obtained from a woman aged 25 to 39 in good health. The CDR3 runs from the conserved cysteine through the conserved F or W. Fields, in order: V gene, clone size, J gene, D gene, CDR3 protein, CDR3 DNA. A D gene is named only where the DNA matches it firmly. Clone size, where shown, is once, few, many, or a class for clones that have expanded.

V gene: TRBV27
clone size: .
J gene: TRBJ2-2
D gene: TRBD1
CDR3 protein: CASSSGTGGFTGELFF
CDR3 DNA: TGTGCCAGCAGTTCCGGGACAGGGGGCTTTACCGGGGAGCTGTTTTTT

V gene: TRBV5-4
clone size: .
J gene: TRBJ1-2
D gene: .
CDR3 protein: CAITTADGNYGYTF
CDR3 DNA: TGTGCCATCACCACCGCCGACGGCAACTATGGCTACACCTTC

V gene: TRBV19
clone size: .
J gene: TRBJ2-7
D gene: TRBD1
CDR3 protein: CASSTRTGGYEQYF
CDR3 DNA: TGTGCCAGTAGTACCAGGACAGGGGGCTACGAGCAGTACTTC

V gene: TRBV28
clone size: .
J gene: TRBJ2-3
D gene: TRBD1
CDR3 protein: CASSSLLTGDFTDTQYF
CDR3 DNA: TGTGCCAGCAGTTCCCTCTTGACAGGGGACTTCACAGATACGCAGTATTTT

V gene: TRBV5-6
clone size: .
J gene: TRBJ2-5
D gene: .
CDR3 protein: CASSLAARLGEQYF
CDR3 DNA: TGTGCCAGCAGCTTGGCCGCCAGGCTCGGGGAGCAGTACTTC

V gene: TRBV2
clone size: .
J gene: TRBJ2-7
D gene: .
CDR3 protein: CASSALIGSSYEQYF
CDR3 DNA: TGTGCCAGCAGTGCTCTGATAGGGTCGTCCTACGAGCAGTACTTC

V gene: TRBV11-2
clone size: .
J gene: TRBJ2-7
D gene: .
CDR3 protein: CASSQGPQGLSLYEQYF
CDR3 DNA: TGTGCCAGCAGCCAGGGCCCACAGGGTTTGAGTCTCTACGAGCAGTACTTC

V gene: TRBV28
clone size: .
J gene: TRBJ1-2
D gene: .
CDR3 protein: CASSPRLGVLNGYTF
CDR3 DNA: TGTGCCAGCAGCCCCCGACTCGGGGTCCTGAATGGCTACACCTTC

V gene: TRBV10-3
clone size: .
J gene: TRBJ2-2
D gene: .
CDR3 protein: CAISRGPRGSTGELFF
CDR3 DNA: TGTGCCATCAGCAGAGGGCCCAGAGGGAGCACCGGGGAGCTGTTTTTT

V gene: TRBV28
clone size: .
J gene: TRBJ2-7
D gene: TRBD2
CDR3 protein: CASSPTSGRPPNQYF
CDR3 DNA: TGTGCCAGCAGCCCAACTAGCGGGCGTCCCCCGAATCAGTACTTC

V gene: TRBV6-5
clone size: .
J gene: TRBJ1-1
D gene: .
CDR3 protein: CASSYGQTLAAFF
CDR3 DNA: TGTGCCAGCAGCTACGGACAGACCCTTGCAGCTTTCTTT

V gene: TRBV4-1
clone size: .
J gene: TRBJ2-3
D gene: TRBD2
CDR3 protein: CASSQDSVAGVIDTQYF
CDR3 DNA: TGCGCCAGCAGCCAAGACAGCGTAGCGGGAGTTATAGATACGCAGTATTTT

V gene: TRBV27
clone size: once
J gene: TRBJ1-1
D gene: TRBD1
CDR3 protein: CASSFLGTGLTEAFF
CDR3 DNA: TGTGCCAGCAGTTTCCTCGGGACAGGGCTCACTGAAGCTTTCTTT

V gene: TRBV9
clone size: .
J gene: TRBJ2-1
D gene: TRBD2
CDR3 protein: CASSASGVFNEQFF
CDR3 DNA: TGTGCCAGCAGTGCTAGCGGGGTCTTCAATGAGCAGTTCTTC

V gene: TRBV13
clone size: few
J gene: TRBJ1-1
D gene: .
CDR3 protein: CASSLDLSGLITEAFF
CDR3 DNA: TGTGCCAGCAGCTTAGATTTAAGTGGTCTGATCACTGAAGCTTTCTTT

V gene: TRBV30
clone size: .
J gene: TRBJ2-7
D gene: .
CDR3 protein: CAWKVNRNNYEQYF
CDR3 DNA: TGTGCCTGGAAAGTGAACAGGAACAACTACGAGCAGTACTTC

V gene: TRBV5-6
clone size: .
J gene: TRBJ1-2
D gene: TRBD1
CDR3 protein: CASSLGQGVFIYGYTF
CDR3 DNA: TGTGCCAGCAGTCTTGGACAGGGTGTGTTTATTTATGGCTACACCTTC

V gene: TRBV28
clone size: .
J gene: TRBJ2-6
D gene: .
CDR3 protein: CASSSPTVTRSSGANVLTF
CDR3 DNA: TGTGCCAGCAGCTCCCCGACAGTAACTAGGAGCTCTGGGGCCAACGTCCTGACTTTC

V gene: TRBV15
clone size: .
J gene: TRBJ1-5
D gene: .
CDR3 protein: CATSRVRGGGQPQHF
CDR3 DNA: TGTGCCACCAGCAGAGTGAGGGGAGGAGGACAGCCCCAGCATTTT

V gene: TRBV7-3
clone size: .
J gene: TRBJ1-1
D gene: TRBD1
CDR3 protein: CASSLMDRGSGTEAFF
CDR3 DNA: TGTGCCAGCAGCTTAATGGACAGGGGTAGTGGCACTGAAGCTTTCTTT

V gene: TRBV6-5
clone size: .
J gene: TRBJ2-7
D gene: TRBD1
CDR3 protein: CASSYSTGQKSYEQYF
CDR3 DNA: TGTGCCAGCAGTTACTCGACGGGACAGAAGTCCTACGAGCAGTACTTC

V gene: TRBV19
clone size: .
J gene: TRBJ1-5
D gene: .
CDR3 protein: CAIGLRTVSNQPQHF
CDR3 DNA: TGTGCCATCGGACTCCGGACGGTTAGCAATCAGCCCCAGCATTTT

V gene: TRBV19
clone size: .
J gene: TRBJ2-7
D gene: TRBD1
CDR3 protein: CASPRGPGQIGGVWEQYF
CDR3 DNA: TGTGCCAGCCCAAGGGGCCCGGGACAGATTGGGGGAGTTTGGGAGCAGTACTTC

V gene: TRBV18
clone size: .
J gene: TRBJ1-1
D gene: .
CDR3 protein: CASSPSPSSMNTEAFF
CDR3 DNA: TGTGCCAGCTCACCTTCCCCGTCATCCATGAACACTGAAGCTTTCTTT

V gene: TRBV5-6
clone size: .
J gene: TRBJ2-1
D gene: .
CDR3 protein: CASSLAGGNEQFF
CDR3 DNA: TGTGCCAGCAGCTTGGCCGGCGGCAATGAGCAGTTCTTC

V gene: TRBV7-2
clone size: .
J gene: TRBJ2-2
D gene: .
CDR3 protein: CAGGTGNTGELFF
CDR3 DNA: TGTGCCGGTGGTACTGGGAACACCGGGGAGCTGTTTTTT

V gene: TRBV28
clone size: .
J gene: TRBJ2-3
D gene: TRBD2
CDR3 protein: CASSSDLSGRTDTQYF
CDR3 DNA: TGTGCCAGCAGTTCCGACCTTAGCGGGAGGACAGATACGCAGTATTTT

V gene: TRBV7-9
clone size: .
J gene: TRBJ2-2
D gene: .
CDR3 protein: CASIPTKGSGTGELFF
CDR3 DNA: TGTGCCAGCATCCCTACCAAGGGGAGTGGCACCGGGGAGCTGTTTTTT

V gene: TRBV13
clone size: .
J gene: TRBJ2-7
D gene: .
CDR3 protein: CASSQEGGQSYEQYF
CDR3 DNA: TGTGCCAGCAGCCAAGAGGGGGGGCAGTCCTACGAGCAGTACTTC

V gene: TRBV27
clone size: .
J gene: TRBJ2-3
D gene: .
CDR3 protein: CASSLFGGLADTQYF
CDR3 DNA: TGTGCCAGCAGTTTGTTTGGGGGATTGGCAGATACGCAGTATTTT

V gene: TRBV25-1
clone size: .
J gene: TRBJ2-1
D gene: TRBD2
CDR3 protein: CASSEASGRGEQFF
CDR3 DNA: TGTGCCAGCAGTGAGGCTAGCGGGAGAGGCGAGCAGTTCTTC

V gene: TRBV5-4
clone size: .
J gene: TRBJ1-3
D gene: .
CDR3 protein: CASSLWGSGNTIYF
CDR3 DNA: TGTGCCAGCAGCTTGTGGGGGTCGGGAAACACCATATATTTT

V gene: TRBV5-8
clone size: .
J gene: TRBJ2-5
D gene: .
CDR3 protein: CASSLPGEETQYF
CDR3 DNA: TGTGCCAGCAGCCTCCCGGGGGAAGAGACCCAGTACTTC

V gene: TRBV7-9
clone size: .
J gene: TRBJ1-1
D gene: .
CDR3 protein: CASSQPLNTEAFF
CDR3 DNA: TGTGCCAGCAGCCAACCCTTGAACACTGAAGCTTTCTTT

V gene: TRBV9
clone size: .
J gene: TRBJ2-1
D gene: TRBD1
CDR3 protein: CASSAGTGLYNEQFF
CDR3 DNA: TGTGCCAGCAGCGCCGGGACAGGGCTATACAATGAGCAGTTCTTC

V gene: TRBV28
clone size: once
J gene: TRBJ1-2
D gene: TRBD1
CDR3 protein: CASTLGGTGHLGYTF
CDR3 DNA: TGTGCCAGCACCTTAGGGGGGACAGGCCATTTAGGCTACACCTTC

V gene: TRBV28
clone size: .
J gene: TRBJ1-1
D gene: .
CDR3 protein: CASSLERGGWTEAFF
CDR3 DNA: TGTGCCAGCAGTTTAGAGCGCGGGGGCTGGACTGAAGCTTTCTTT

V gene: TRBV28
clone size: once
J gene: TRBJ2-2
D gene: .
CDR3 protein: CASSFPLNTGELFF
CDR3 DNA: TGTGCCAGCAGTTTCCCCCTTAACACCGGGGAGCTGTTTTTT

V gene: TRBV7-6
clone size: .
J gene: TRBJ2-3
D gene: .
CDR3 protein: CASSLAGDLGPDTQYF
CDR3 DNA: TGTGCCAGCAGCTTAGCTGGGGACCTGGGTCCAGATACGCAGTATTTT

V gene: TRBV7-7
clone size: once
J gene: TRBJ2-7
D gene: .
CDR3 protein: CASSLASGPYEQYF
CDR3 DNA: TGTGCCAGCAGCTTAGCGTCAGGGCCCTACGAGCAGTACTTC

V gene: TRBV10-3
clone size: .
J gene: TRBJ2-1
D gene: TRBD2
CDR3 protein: CAISELLSGRATEQFF
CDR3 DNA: TGTGCCATCAGTGAGTTACTAAGCGGGAGAGCTACTGAGCAGTTCTTC

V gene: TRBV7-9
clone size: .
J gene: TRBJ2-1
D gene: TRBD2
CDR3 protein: CASSLASGTYNEQFF
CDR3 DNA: TGTGCCAGCAGCTTAGCGAGCGGGACCTACAATGAGCAGTTCTTC

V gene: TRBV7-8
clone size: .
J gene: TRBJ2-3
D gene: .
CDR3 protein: CASSSSGRGWADTQYF
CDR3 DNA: TGTGCCAGCAGCAGTTCTGGGCGGGGATGGGCAGATACGCAGTATTTT

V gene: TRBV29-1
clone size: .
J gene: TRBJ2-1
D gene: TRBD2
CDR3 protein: CSAQSGTPVYERFF
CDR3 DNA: TGCAGCGCCCAGAGCGGGACCCCTGTCTATGAGCGGTTCTTC

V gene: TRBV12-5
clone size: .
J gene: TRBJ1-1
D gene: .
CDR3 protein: CASGPGGANTEAFF
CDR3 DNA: TGTGCTAGTGGTCCGGGCGGGGCGAACACTGAAGCTTTCTTT

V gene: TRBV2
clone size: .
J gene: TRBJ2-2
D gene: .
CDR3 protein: CASRLEGPSNTGELFF
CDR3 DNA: TGTGCCAGCAGGCTTGAGGGGCCATCGAACACCGGGGAGCTGTTTTTT

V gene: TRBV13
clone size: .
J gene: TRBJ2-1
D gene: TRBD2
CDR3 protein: CASRPSTGRAQEQFF
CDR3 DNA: TGTGCCAGCAGACCCTCGACGGGGAGGGCTCAGGAGCAGTTCTTC

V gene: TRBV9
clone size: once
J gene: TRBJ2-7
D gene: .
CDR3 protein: CASSVAAGEQYF
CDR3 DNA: TGTGCCAGCAGCGTTGCAGCGGGCGAGCAGTACTTC

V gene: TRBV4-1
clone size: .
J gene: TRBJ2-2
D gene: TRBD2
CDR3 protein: CASSQESASGSTGELFF
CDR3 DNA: TGCGCCAGCAGCCAAGAATCAGCTAGCGGGAGCACCGGGGAGCTGTTTTTT

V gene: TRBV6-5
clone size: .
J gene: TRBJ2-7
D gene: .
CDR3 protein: CASSATIGTPYEQYF
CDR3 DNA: TGTGCCAGCAGCGCAACCATTGGGACACCCTACGAGCAGTACTTC

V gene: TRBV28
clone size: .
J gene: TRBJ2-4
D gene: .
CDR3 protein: CASILRVAKNIQYF
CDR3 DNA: TGTGCCAGCATTCTTCGGGTAGCCAAAAACATTCAGTACTTC

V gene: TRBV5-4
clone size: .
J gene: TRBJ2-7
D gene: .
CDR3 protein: CASSLDHEQYF
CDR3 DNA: TGTGCCAGCAGCTTGGATCACGAGCAGTACTTC

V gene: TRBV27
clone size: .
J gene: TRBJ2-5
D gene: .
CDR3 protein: CASSPPPGRGETQYF
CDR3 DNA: TGTGCCAGCAGTCCCCCCCCGGGGAGGGGGGAGACCCAGTACTTC

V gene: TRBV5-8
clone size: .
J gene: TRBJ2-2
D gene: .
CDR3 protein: CASSLSGNTGELFF
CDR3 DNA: TGTGCCAGCAGCTTGTCAGGGAACACCGGGGAGCTGTTTTTT

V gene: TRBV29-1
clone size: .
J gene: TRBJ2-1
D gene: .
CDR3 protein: CSGLTGAEENYNEQFF
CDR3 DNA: TGCAGCGGCCTGACTGGAGCGGAGGAAAACTACAATGAGCAGTTCTTC